This TCR beta chain was recovered during a study of T cell changes during pregnancy in multiple sclerosis. This clone was observed a handful of times. The repertoire was sequenced with immunoSEQ multiplex PCR; TCRdb's copy has only in-frame clones and lacks some. This sample has some 29,000 clones, with around 90% found just once. Between the trimmed V and J ends, which lost 5 bases and 5 bases, there was a span of 7 bases. CDR3 length equals 11 residues. Germline V gives CDR1 MNHEY, CDR2 SVGAGI. The receptor was isolated from a female donor in good health, enrolled as a control in a pregnancy study. This chain connects TRBV6-5 to TRBJ2-7; a weak D match, TRBD2 (6 bases). Material: CD4+ T cells from peripheral blood mononuclear cells, obtained in the first trimester of pregnancy. The CDR3 DNA follows: TGTGCCAGCAGTCGGGAGAACGAGCAGTACTTC. It encodes CASSRENEQYF.